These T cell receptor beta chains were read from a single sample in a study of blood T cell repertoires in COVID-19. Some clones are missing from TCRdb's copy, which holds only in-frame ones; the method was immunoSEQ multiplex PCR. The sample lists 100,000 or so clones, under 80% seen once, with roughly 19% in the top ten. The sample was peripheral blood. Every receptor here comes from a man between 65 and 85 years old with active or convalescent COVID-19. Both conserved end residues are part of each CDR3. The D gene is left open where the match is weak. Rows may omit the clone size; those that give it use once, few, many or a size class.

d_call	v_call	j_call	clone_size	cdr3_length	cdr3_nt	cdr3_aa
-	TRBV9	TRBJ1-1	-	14	TGTGCCAGCAGCGTAGGGACAGCGAACACTGAAGCTTTCTTT	CASSVGTANTEAFF
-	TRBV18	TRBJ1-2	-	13	TGTGCCAGCTCCCGCGGACAGATATATGGCTACACCTTC	CASSRGQIYGYTF
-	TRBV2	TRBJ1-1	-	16	TGTGCCAGCAGTGAAGGGGGCAGGGTCATGAACACTGAAGCTTTCTTT	CASSEGGRVMNTEAFF
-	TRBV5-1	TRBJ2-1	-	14	TGCGCCAGCAGCTTCAGGAGGGGCGACAATGAGCAGTTCTTC	CASSFRRGDNEQFF
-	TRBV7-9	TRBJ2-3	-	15	TGTGCCAGCAGCCCCCCTGGGCCCCACCGGGATACGCAGTATTTT	CASSPPGPHRDTQYF
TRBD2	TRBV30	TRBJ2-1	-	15	TGTGCCTGGAGTGCGACTAGCGGCCGATACAATGAGCAGTTCTTC	CAWSATSGRYNEQFF
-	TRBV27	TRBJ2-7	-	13	TGTGCCAGCAGGGGGCCAGGGCATCGTGAGCAGTACTTC	CASRGPGHREQYF
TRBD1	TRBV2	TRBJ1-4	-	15	TGTGCCAGCACCCCTAGACAGGGGATGGGGGAAAAACTGTTTTTT	CASTPRQGMGEKLFF
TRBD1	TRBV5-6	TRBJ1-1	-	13	TGTGCCAGCAGCTTGTACAGGGGCCCTGAAGCTTTCTTT	CASSLYRGPEAFF
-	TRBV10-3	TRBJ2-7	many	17	TGTGCCATCAGTGAGCCGGGGGGCCTAGCTTCTTCCTACGAGCAGTACTTC	CAISEPGGLASSYEQYF
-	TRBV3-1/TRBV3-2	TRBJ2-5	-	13	TGTGCCAGCAGCCAAACATTCCAGGGCACCCAGTACTTC	CASSQTFQGTQYF
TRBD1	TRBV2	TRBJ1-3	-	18	TGTGCCAGCCGCACCGCGCCAGGGGGCCTAAGCTCTGGAAACACCATATATTTT	CASRTAPGGLSSGNTIYF
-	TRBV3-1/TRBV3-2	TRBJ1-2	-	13	TGTGCCAGCAGCCGACAGAGAAACTATGGCTACACCTTC	CASSRQRNYGYTF
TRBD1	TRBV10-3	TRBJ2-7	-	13	TGTGCCATCAGCCGCGACAGGGCATACGAGCAGTACTTC	CAISRDRAYEQYF
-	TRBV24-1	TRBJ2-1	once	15	TGTGCCACCAGTGCGGCAGGGCTCTCCTACAATGAGCAGTTCTTC	CATSAAGLSYNEQFF
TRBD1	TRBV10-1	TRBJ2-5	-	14	TGCGCCAGCGGGATGGACAGGGTTCAAGAGACCCAGTACTTC	CASGMDRVQETQYF
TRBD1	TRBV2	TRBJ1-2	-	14	TGTGCCAGCACCACCGGGACAGCTAACTATGGCTACACCTTC	CASTTGTANYGYTF
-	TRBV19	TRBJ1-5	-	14	TGTGCCAGTAGGAGGAACAGGGCGGAACAGCCCCAGCATTTT	CASRRNRAEQPQHF
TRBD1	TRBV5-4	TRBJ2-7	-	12	TGTGCCAGCAGCGGGACAGAATACGAGCAGTACTTC	CASSGTEYEQYF
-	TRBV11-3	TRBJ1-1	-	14	TGTGCCAGCAGCCCCGCGGGCCATAACACTGAAGCTTTCTTT	CASSPAGHNTEAFF
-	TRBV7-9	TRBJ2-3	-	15	TGTGCCAGCAGCTTAGGGGCCCACCACACAGATACGCAGTATTTT	CASSLGAHHTDTQYF
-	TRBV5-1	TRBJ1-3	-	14	TGCGCCAGCAGCTTGGCAGGGAATGGAAACACCATATATTTT	CASSLAGNGNTIYF
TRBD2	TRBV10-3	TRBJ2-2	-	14	TGTGCCATTCATCGGACTAGCTTCACCGGGGAGCTGTTTTTT	CAIHRTSFTGELFF
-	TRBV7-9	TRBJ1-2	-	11	TGTGCCAGCAGCTTAGGGGGCGGCTACACCTTC	CASSLGGGYTF
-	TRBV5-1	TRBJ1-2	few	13	TGCGCCAGCAGCAGCGGGGGGAACTATGGCTACACCTTC	CASSSGGNYGYTF
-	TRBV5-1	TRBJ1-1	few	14	TGCGCCAGCAGCTTGCAGGGATCGAACACTGAAGCTTTCTTT	CASSLQGSNTEAFF